Here is one T cell receptor beta chain with its context. This specimen belongs to a study of blood T cell repertoires in COVID-19. Overall study: Spain, Italy and the United States supplied samples that represented acute and convalescent COVID-19.

Produced via immunoSEQ multiplex PCR; TCRdb's table is partial and in-frame only. The sample records about 520,000 clones, 70% to 90% being singletons. V was clipped by 3 bases and J by 3 bases; unmatched bases: 0. CDR1 and CDR2 from the germline V gene are SNHLY and FYNNEI. CDR3 length: 14 residues. The receptor was derived from a human donor in a cohort sampled during active COVID-19. The genes are TRBV2 and TRBJ2-3; 10 nucleotides line up with TRBD1. The sequenced sample consisted of peripheral blood. In DNA, the CDR3 is TGTGCCAGCAGTGAGGACAGGGGGACAGATACGCAGTATTTT. Amino acid sequence: CASSEDRGTDTQYF.